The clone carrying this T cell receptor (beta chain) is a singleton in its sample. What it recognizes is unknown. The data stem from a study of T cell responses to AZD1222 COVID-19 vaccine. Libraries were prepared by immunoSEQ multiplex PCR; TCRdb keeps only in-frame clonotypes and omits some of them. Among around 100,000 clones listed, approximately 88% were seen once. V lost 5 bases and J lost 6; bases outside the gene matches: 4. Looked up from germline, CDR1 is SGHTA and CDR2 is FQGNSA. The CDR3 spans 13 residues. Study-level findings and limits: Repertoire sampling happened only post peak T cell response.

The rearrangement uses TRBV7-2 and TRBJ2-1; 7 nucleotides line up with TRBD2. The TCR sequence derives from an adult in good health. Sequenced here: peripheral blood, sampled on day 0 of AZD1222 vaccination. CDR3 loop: CASSVGLVNEQFF. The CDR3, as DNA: TGTGCCAGCAGCGTCGGACTAGTCAATGAGCAGTTCTTC.